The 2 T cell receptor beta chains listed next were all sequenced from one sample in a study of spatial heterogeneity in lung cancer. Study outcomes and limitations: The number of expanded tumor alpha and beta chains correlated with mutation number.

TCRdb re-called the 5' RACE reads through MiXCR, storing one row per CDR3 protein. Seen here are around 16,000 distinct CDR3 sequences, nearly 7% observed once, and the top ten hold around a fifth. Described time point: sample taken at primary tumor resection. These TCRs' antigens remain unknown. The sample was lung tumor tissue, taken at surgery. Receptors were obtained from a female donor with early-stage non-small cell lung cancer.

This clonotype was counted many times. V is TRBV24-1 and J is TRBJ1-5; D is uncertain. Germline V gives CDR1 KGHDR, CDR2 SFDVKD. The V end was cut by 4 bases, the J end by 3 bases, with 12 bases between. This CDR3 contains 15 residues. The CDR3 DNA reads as TGTGCCACCAGTGACCGGACTCCCTACAATCAGCCCCAGCATTTT. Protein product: CATSDRTPYNQPQHF.

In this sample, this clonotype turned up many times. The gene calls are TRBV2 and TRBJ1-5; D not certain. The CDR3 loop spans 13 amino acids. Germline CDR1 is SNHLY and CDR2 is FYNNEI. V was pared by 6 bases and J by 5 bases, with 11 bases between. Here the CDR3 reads CASRRKADQPQHF. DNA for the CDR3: TGTGCCAGCAGGCGCAAGGCCGATCAGCCCCAGCATTTT.